This T cell receptor beta chain came from a study of shared clonotypes between healthy human individuals. Study results and caveats: All-four-donor shared clonotypes had higher generation probabilities than non-shared clonotypes did.

With respect to this clone: Its antigen is not known.

The CDR3 extends over 15 amino acids. Germline V CDR1 and CDR2: SGHNT, YENEEA. The germline V and J ends were trimmed by 0 bases and 4 bases, with 11 bases remaining between them. Clones were sequenced by immunoSEQ multiplex PCR, and TCRdb holds only the in-frame ones, with some missing. Altogether over a million clones are present, 95% to 99% being singletons, with the ten largest covering roughly 0.45%. The chain combines TRBV11-3 with TRBJ2-3; a weak D match, TRBD2 (7 bases). The receptor was derived from a young man in good health. Sequencing input: naive CD4+ T cells sorted from blood. The subset was: CD45RA+ positively selected. The CDR3 nucleotides read TGTGCCAGCAGCTTAGAAACAGGGAGGGCAGATACGCAGTATTTT. Encoded protein: CASSLETGRADTQYF.